This is a list of T cell receptor beta chains from one sample in a study of siplizumab effects on memory and regulatory T cells. Method: immunoSEQ multiplex PCR; TCRdb's copy keeps in-frame clones and lacks some. In the table there are roughly 100,000 clones, 80% to 95% of which are singletons. Sequences were obtained from CD8+ T cells sorted from blood. The receptors derive from a human donor in good health. Both conserved end residues are part of each CDR3. D genes are given only for firm matches. Clone size appears in some rows only: once, few, many, or a class for an expanded clone.

TRBV6-5	.	.	TRBJ1-1	TGTGCCAGCAGTTACTCAGGCGCCACTGAAGCTTTCTTT	CASSYSGATEAFF
TRBV7-9	.	.	TRBJ2-3	TGTGCCAGCAGCCTAGACCCCAGAACGGATACGCAGTATTTT	CASSLDPRTDTQYF
TRBV5-1	.	.	TRBJ1-4	TGCGCCAGCAGGAGATATTCAGACACGAAGGAAAAACTGTTTTTT	CASRRYSDTKEKLFF
TRBV7-6	.	.	TRBJ2-5	TGTGCCAGCAGCTTGACCCTCGGTAGAGAGACCCAGTACTTC	CASSLTLGRETQYF
TRBV6-4	few	.	TRBJ1-5	TGTGCCAGCAGTGACCTCGACTGCATGACCCAGCATTTT	CASSDLDCMTQHF
TRBV6-1	once	.	TRBJ1-2	TGTGCCAGCTGGGGGGGGGAGACAGGACCCTATGGCTACACCTTC	CASWGGETGPYGYTF
TRBV19	.	.	TRBJ1-4	TGTGCCAGTAGAAGTTTGACAGATGCAACTAATGAAAAACTGTTTTTT	CASRSLTDATNEKLFF
TRBV10-1	.	.	TRBJ2-1	TGCGCCAGCAGTGAGGCGGGGCTCTACAATGAGCAGTTCTTC	CASSEAGLYNEQFF
TRBV14	once	.	TRBJ1-2	TGTGCCAGCAGCCCAATACCCCTTGCCCCGGACGGAGGCTACACCTTC	CASSPIPLAPDGGYTF
TRBV4-1	.	TRBD1	TRBJ2-7	TGCGCCAGCAGCCAACCGGGGACAGGCAACTACGAGCAGTACTTC	CASSQPGTGNYEQYF
TRBV4-1	.	.	TRBJ2-1	TGCGCCAGCAGCCAAGTAGGAGGGACCTACAATGAGCAGTTCTTC	CASSQVGGTYNEQFF
TRBV4-3	.	.	TRBJ2-7	TGCGCCAGCAGCCAACAGAACAGTTATGCCTACGAGCAGTACTTC	CASSQQNSYAYEQYF
TRBV29-1	.	.	TRBJ2-6	TGCAGCGTTTGGATTTCTGGGGCCAACGTCCTGACTTTC	CSVWISGANVLTF
TRBV13	.	.	TRBJ2-2	TGTGCCAGCAGCTTCTCACAGTCCACCGGGGAGCTGTTTTTT	CASSFSQSTGELFF
TRBV6-6	.	TRBD1	TRBJ1-1	TGTGCCAGCAGTATTTCCCCCACAGGGGAGACTGAAGCTTTCTTT	CASSISPTGETEAFF
TRBV5-8	.	TRBD2	TRBJ2-3	TGTGCCAGCAGCTTGAGCGGGGGGAAAGGGGATACGCAGTATTTT	CASSLSGGKGDTQYF
TRBV7-8	.	TRBD2	TRBJ2-5	TGTGCCAGCAGCACCAGACTAGCGGGGGGAAAAGAGACCCAGTACTTC	CASSTRLAGGKETQYF
TRBV7-8	.	.	TRBJ1-1	TGTGCCAGCAGCTTAGCGGGCAGCCTGAACACTGAAGCTTTCTTT	CASSLAGSLNTEAFF
TRBV7-9	.	.	TRBJ2-2	TGTGCCAGCAGCTTGGGGCTTCGGAACACCGGGGAGCTGTTTTTT	CASSLGLRNTGELFF
TRBV7-9	.	.	TRBJ2-1	TGTGCCAGCAGCCCTAATGCCGGAGTGTCCTACAATGAGCAGTTCTTC	CASSPNAGVSYNEQFF
TRBV27	.	.	TRBJ1-2	TGTGCCAGCAGCCCCTGGGGGGGAGACGGCTACACCTTC	CASSPWGGDGYTF
TRBV30	once	.	TRBJ1-2	TGTGCCTGGAGTGTTCCTGAAGCTGGCTACACCTTC	CAWSVPEAGYTF
TRBV19	.	.	TRBJ1-1	TGTGCCAGTAGTATAGATCTCAGGGGTCGGAACACTGAAGCTTTCTTT	CASSIDLRGRNTEAFF
TRBV5-4	.	.	TRBJ1-1	TGTGCCAGCAGCTTGTCTGGCACGGTTACTGAAGCTTTCTTT	CASSLSGTVTEAFF
TRBV6-1	.	.	TRBJ1-4	TGTGCCAGCAGTGAAGCGCTTCGAGTTCATGAAAAACTGTTTTTT	CASSEALRVHEKLFF
TRBV9	.	TRBD2	TRBJ2-3	TGTGCCAGCAGCGTAGCAATAGCGGGTGGATCCACAGATACGCAGTATTTT	CASSVAIAGGSTDTQYF
TRBV4-1	.	TRBD1	TRBJ1-4	TGCGCCAGCAGCCCGCCTCAGGGGACAGGGGGTGAAAAACTGTTTTTT	CASSPPQGTGGEKLFF
TRBV27	.	TRBD1	TRBJ2-7	TGTGCCAGCAGTTTCGTCAGGGGGCCCTACGAGCAGTACTTC	CASSFVRGPYEQYF
TRBV7-9	.	.	TRBJ1-1	TGTGCCAGCAGGGTAGGGGGATGGACTGAAGCTTTCTTT	CASRVGGWTEAFF
TRBV6-1	.	.	TRBJ1-2	TGTGCCAGCAGAGGTGTTCCCCCGTATGGCTACACCTTC	CASRGVPPYGYTF
TRBV9	.	TRBD2	TRBJ2-7	TGTGCCAGCAGTGCCGGGACTAGCGGTTCTTACGAGCAGTACTTC	CASSAGTSGSYEQYF
TRBV5-4	.	.	TRBJ1-2	TGTGCCAGCAGCTTGGCCAACTCGGGACGTGGCTACACCTTC	CASSLANSGRGYTF
TRBV4-2	.	.	TRBJ2-7	TGTGCCAGCAGTCACACAACGGACAGCTTTGCCTACGAGCAGTACTTC	CASSHTTDSFAYEQYF
TRBV28	.	.	TRBJ1-1	TGTGCCAGTAACACGAACACTGAAGCTTTCTTT	CASNTNTEAFF
TRBV29-1	.	.	TRBJ1-5	TGCAGCGGCAAAGAGGGCCAGCCCCAGCATTTT	CSGKEGQPQHF
TRBV7-6	.	.	TRBJ2-5	TGTGCCAGCAGCGGACGGAGGGCCCAAGAGACCCAGTACTTC	CASSGRRAQETQYF
TRBV27	once	TRBD1	TRBJ1-1	TGTGCCAGCAGTTTATCACTGACAGGGCACGGCACTGAAGCTTTCTTT	CASSLSLTGHGTEAFF
TRBV27	.	TRBD1	TRBJ2-2	TGTGCCAGCAGTCCCCGGGACAGGGGGAGCACCGGGGAGCTGTTTTTT	CASSPRDRGSTGELFF
TRBV14	.	TRBD2	TRBJ2-1	TGTGCCAGCAGCCAACTGACTAGCGGTCCCTACAATGAGCAGTTCTTC	CASSQLTSGPYNEQFF